The 13 T cell receptor beta chains presented below share a single source sample, sequenced in a study of blood T cell repertoires in COVID-19. TCRdb's copy holds only in-frame clones and misses some; the assay was immunoSEQ multiplex PCR. The sample lists about 320,000 clones; under 90% were seen once. Sequenced material: PBMCs or T cells enriched from blood (not recorded which). Every receptor here comes from a man in his 60s who had recovered from COVID-19.

This clone is a singleton in its sample. This chain uses TRBV21-1 with TRBJ2-4; the table's D call TRBD2 went unverified against the DNA. TRBV21-1 is listed as a pseudogene. The CDR3 runs 16 residues. CDR3 coding DNA: TGTGCCAGCAGCAAAGAAGCGGGAGGGGCCAAAAACATTCAGTACTTC. Protein: CASSKEAGGAKNIQYF.

Remarks on this clone: This sample also contains other DNA sequences that code for the same CDR3. The rearrangement links TRBV30 to TRBJ1-5; D is unclear. V was trimmed by 0 bases and J by 1 base, leaving 4 bases between them. Germline V gene sequence: CDR1 GTSNPN, CDR2 SVGIG (reference sequence). This CDR3 spans 13 amino acids. CDR3 in amino acids: CAWSVLSNQPQHF. The CDR3 DNA sequence: TGTGCCTGGAGTGTACTAAGCAATCAGCCCCAGCATTTT. Using reference TRBV30 and TRBJ1-5 for the parts outside the CDR3, the full variable domain is SQTIHQWPATLVQPVGSPLSLECTVEGTSNPNLYWYRQAAGRGLQLLFYSVGIGQISSEVPQNLSASRPQDRQFILSSKKLLLSDSGFYLCAWSVLSNQPQHFGDGTRLSIL.

The J gene is TRBJ2-5, the V gene TRBV18, with a weak D call TRBD1 (6 bases). The germline V gene encodes CDR1 KGHSH and CDR2 LQKENI. There are 14 residues in the CDR3. Trimming stripped 1 base from V and 5 bases from J, with 11 bases between. The CDR3 here is CASSPLEGVETQYF. As DNA, the CDR3 is TGTGCCAGCTCACCACTTGAGGGGGTGGAGACCCAGTACTTC.

The chain links TRBV20-1 to TRBJ2-2; 7 nucleotides line up with TRBD2. The germline V gene encodes CDR1 DFQATT and CDR2 SNEGSKA (reference sequence). V dropped 3 bases and J dropped 4; count of bases not matched to a gene: 5. This CDR3 spans 14 amino acids. The CDR3 region is CSASKREGTGELFF. In DNA form, the CDR3 reads TGCAGTGCTAGTAAGCGGGAAGGCACCGGGGAGCTGTTTTTT.

The V gene is TRBV5-4, the J gene TRBJ1-2; D is unclear. From germline, CDR1 is SGHNT and CDR2 YYREEE (reference sequence). V was trimmed by 0 bases and J by 4 bases, leaving 7 bases between them. CDR3 size: 13 residues. CDR3 DNA sequence: TGTGCCAGCAGCTTGGCAGGTTCCTATGGCTACACCTTC. Translation: CASSLAGSYGYTF.

The CDR3 spells CASSFSGVGNQPQHF. In DNA form, the CDR3 reads TGTGCCAGCAGCTTCTCGGGGGTTGGGAATCAGCCCCAGCATTTT. The chain employs TRBV28 and TRBJ1-5; D possibly corresponds to TRBD1 (5 bases). The CDR3 has 15 residues. Trimming pared 6 bases from V and 4 bases from J, leaving 16 bases between. The germline gives CDR1 MDHEN, CDR2 SYDVKM.

The rearrangement links TRBV7-2 to TRBJ1-1, with D possibly TRBD1 on 5 matching bases. Deletions cut 1 base from V and 1 base from J, with 13 bases between. Looked up from germline, CDR1 is SGHTA and CDR2 is FQGNSA. There are 16 residues in the CDR3. The CDR3 region has the DNA TGTGCCAGCAGCTTAGACCCCCAGGGTTCGAACACTGAAGCTTTCTTT. Encoded protein: CASSLDPQGSNTEAFF.

This sequence joins TRBV5-4 and TRBJ1-1, with D maybe TRBD1 (5 bases). Trimming removed 0 bases at V and 5 bases at J, with 11 bases between. Germline V gene lookup returns CDR1 SGHNT and CDR2 YYREEE (reference sequence). There are 14 residues in the CDR3. The CDR3 here is CASSLGAGVTEAFF. The DNA of the CDR3 is TGTGCCAGCAGCTTGGGGGCGGGGGTTACTGAAGCTTTCTTT.

The genes are TRBV2 and TRBJ1-5; the D gene is possibly TRBD1 (5 bases). Per the germline V gene, CDR1 is SNHLY and CDR2 is FYNNEI. The CDR3 spans 15 residues. With 3 bases removed from V and 1 base from J, the gap between germline ends came to 10 bases. The CDR3 is CASSDVGGSNQPQHF. As DNA, the CDR3 is TGTGCCAGCAGTGATGTGGGGGGGAGCAATCAGCCCCAGCATTTT.

This chain joins TRBV28 and TRBJ1-5; D remains unclear. Per germline, CDR1 MDHEN and CDR2 SYDVKM. The length of the CDR3 is 12 residues. Deletions cut 7 bases from V and 0 bases from J, with 4 bases between. The chain's CDR3 is CASTYSNQPQHF. The CDR3 DNA reads as TGTGCCAGCACTTATAGCAATCAGCCCCAGCATTTT.

This chain uses TRBV2 with TRBJ2-4; 12 nucleotides align to TRBD2. CDR3 length: 15 residues. Per the germline V gene, CDR1 is SNHLY and CDR2 is FYNNEI. The junction had 7 bases not matched to a gene; V was cut back by 8 bases and J by 5 bases. The CDR3, as DNA: TGTGCCAGCTCCGGGACTAGCGGGTTCCAAAACATTCAGTACTTC. Protein: CASSGTSGFQNIQYF. The whole variable domain, filled in from reference TRBV2 and TRBJ2-4, reads EPEVTQTPSHQVTQMGQEVILRCVPISNHLYFYWYRQILGQKVEFLVSFYNNEISEKSEIFDDQFSVERPDGSNFTLKIRSTKLEDSAMYFCASSGTSGFQNIQYFGAGTRLSVL.

This chain uses TRBV3-1 (or the pseudogene TRBV3-2) with TRBJ2-5; the match to TRBD2 covers 9 bases. The germline gives CDR1 LGHDT, CDR2 YNNKEL (reference sequence). The V segment lost 4 bases and the J segment 5 bases; nucleotides outside the gene matches: 14. CDR3 length: 17 residues. The CDR3, as DNA: TGTGCCAGCAGCCTCCGGGGGTTTAGCGGGAGAGGCGAGACCCAGTACTTC. Translation gives CASSLRGFSGRGETQYF.

This chain connects TRBV24-1 to TRBJ1-2; TRBD1 is a possible D gene (5 bases). There are 19 residues in the CDR3. Trimming took 4 bases from V and 4 from J, leaving 27 bases between them. Germline loops: CDR1 KGHDR, CDR2 SFDVKD. CDR3 DNA: TGTGCCACCAGTGACCCCGGGGGAGGGGACGATGGTCTCGGCTATGGCTACACCTTC. Its translation: CATSDPGGGDDGLGYGYTF.